The 3 T cell receptor beta chains presented below share a single source sample, sequenced in a study of T cell responses to AZD1222 COVID-19 vaccine (dated by TCRdb to 2020 to 2023). The sample's time point label, in plain terms: about 28 days (+/-7) after the second vaccine dose. The library came from the immunoSEQ multiplex PCR assay. TCRdb retrieved this table from immuneACCESS and kept in-frame rearrangements only. Not all clones are present; in checked studies, unresolved V genes account for under half, and no reason is known for the remainder. Present in this sample are roughly 160,000 clones, about 91% of which were seen just once. The ten largest clones take up 1.3% of the sample. Material: peripheral blood, obtained 28 days after the second AZD1222 dose. The source is an adult who received the AZD1222 COVID-19 vaccine.

The V and J genes are TRBV19 and TRBJ1-5; D call uncertain. Germline CDR1 and CDR2: LNHDA and SQIVND (reference sequence). The CDR3 runs 16 residues. V lost 3 bases, J lost 0 bases, and 12 bases lay in between. CDR3: CASSIHPVGSNQPQHF. In DNA form, the CDR3 reads TGTGCCAGTAGTATTCACCCGGTTGGTAGCAATCAGCCCCAGCATTTT. Complete variable domain (other parts from reference TRBV19 and TRBJ1-5): DGGITQSPKYLFRKEGQNVTLSCEQNLNHDAMYWYRQDPGQGLRLIYYSQIVNDFQKGDIAEGYSVSREKKESFPLTVTSAQKNPTAFYLCASSIHPVGSNQPQHFGDGTRLSIL.

In this sample, this clone turned up once. The V gene is TRBV28, the J gene TRBJ2-3; D gene uncertain. V shed 7 bases and J shed 3 bases, with 17 bases lying between them. There are 15 residues in the CDR3. Looked up from germline, CDR1 is MDHEN and CDR2 is SYDVKM. The CDR3 loop reads CASTRSDIGTDTQYF. The CDR3 DNA reads TGTGCCAGCACCAGGAGTGACATCGGAACAGATACGCAGTATTTT.

The V call is TRBV7-2, the J call TRBJ2-3, with 9 bases that match TRBD2. V lost 4 bases, J lost 6 bases, and 14 bases stayed unmatched. Germline values: CDR1 SGHTA, CDR2 FQGNSA. The CDR3 totals 17 residues. The DNA of the CDR3 is TGTGCCAGCAGCTCAAGGGGACGCGGGGGGGTCGTTGATACGCAGTATTTT. It encodes CASSSRGRGGVVDTQYF.